These 2 T cell receptor beta chains share one sample of origin, sequenced in a study of beta chain features in type 1 diabetes. The isolated RNA, all of it, was reverse transcribed, so expressed TCRB transcripts were what got sequenced. Only in-frame clones appear in the TCRdb table, and some are missing; sequencing was by immunoSEQ multiplex PCR. Seen here are 900,000 or so clones, under 20% observed once, and the top ten hold 0.02% to 0.025%. Sequenced sample: naive CD4+ T cells from blood. These receptor sequences come from a woman between 18 and 29 years old in good health.

The chain is built from TRBV11-2 and TRBJ2-7; D gene ambiguous. Per the germline V gene, CDR1 is SGHAT and CDR2 is FQNNGV. This CDR3 region has 14 residues. Trimming left V 0 bases short and J 3 bases short, with 9 bases between. CDR3 amino acids: CASSLDLGFYEQYF. Written as DNA, the CDR3 is TGTGCCAGCAGCTTAGATTTGGGTTTCTACGAGCAGTACTTC. The full variable domain, its missing parts supplied by reference TRBV11-2 and TRBJ2-7, is EAGVAQSPRYKIIEKRQSVAFWCNPISGHATLYWYQQILGQGPKLLIQFQNNGVVDDSQLPKDRFSAERLKGVDSTLKIQPAKLEDSAVYLCASSLDLGFYEQYFGPGTRLTVT.

The chain employs TRBV5-1 and TRBJ2-1; D ambiguous. V was trimmed by 0 bases and J by 9 bases, leaving 13 bases between them. Per germline, CDR1 SGHRS and CDR2 YFSETQ. The CDR3 totals 14 residues. CDR3: CASSLVQQHLEQFF. For the CDR3, the DNA is TGCGCCAGCAGCTTGGTGCAGCAGCATCTTGAGCAGTTCTTC.